These 22 T cell receptor beta chains share one sample of origin, sequenced in a study of blood T cell repertoires in COVID-19. TCRdb's copy holds only in-frame clones and misses some; the assay was immunoSEQ multiplex PCR. This table holds 150,000 to 200,000 clones, around four fifths found once. Sequencing used peripheral blood. Every receptor here comes from a woman between 65 and 79 years old with COVID-19, enrolled during active disease.

This clone was picked up a small number of times. The V call is TRBV3-1 (or the pseudogene TRBV3-2), the J call TRBJ1-4; 11 positions agree with TRBD1. In germline, CDR1 is LGHDT, CDR2 YNNKEL (reference sequence). V shed 4 bases and J 6 bases; nucleotides not matched to a gene: 1. The CDR3 covers 14 residues. This CDR3 reads CASSLGQGDEKLFF. The CDR3, as DNA: TGTGCCAGCAGCCTGGGACAGGGGGATGAAAAACTGTTTTTT.

The CDR3 DNA reads TGTGCCAGCTCAGCGGGTGGGGGCAATCAGCCCCAGCATTTT. It is translated as CASSAGGGNQPQHF. This chain connects TRBV18 to TRBJ1-5; no definite D call. CDR1 is KGHSH and CDR2 is LQKENI in the germline V gene. Trimming pared 5 bases from V and 2 bases from J, leaving 10 bases between. The CDR3 covers 14 residues.

This clone was recorded once. This sequence joins TRBV6-1 and TRBJ1-2; 9 bases line up with TRBD1. This CDR3 spans 16 amino acids. Unmatched junction bases numbered 9, after V lost 2 bases and J lost 5 bases. Germline V gene data show CDR1 as MNHNS and CDR2 as SASEGT. The CDR3 loop is CASSELRTGGFYGYTF. CDR3 coding DNA: TGTGCCAGCAGTGAACTGCGTACAGGGGGCTTTTATGGCTACACCTTC.

V usage is TRBV7-9 and J usage is TRBJ1-4, with a weak D call TRBD1 (6 bases). V was pared by 3 bases and J by 8 bases, with 10 bases between. The CDR3 is 13 residues long. From germline, CDR1 is SEHNR and CDR2 FQNEAQ (reference sequence). The CDR3 DNA sequence: TGTGCCAGCAGCTTCGGGACACTCGAAAAACTGTTTTTT. Translated: CASSFGTLEKLFF.

This clone was counted a few times. V gene TRBV7-2 combines with J gene TRBJ1-5, with TRBD1 as a possible D gene (6 bases). CDR1 SGHTA and CDR2 FQGNSA come from the germline V gene. V lost 1 base and J lost 2, with 9 bases in between. CDR3 length equals 15 residues. The CDR3 region is CASSLVSGGNQPQHF. The DNA for the CDR3 is TGTGCCAGCAGCTTAGTTTCAGGGGGCAATCAGCCCCAGCATTTT.

V usage is TRBV27 and J usage is TRBJ2-3, with D tentatively TRBD2 (5 bases). The CDR3 runs to 15 residues. The V gene's germline CDR1 is MNHEY and CDR2 SMNVEV (reference sequence). The V gene lost 2 bases and the J gene lost 2 bases, with 11 bases spanning the gap. The CDR3 nucleotides read TGTGCCAGCAGTTTACTAGCTCGACCCACAGATACGCAGTATTTT. This codes for CASSLLARPTDTQYF.

This rearrangement joins TRBV18 to TRBJ2-3; 9 bases map to TRBD2. The CDR3 contains 15 residues. Germline CDR1 and CDR2: KGHSH and LQKENI. V gave up 3 bases and J gave up 2 bases; unmatched junction bases: 3. The CDR3 region has the DNA TGTGCCAGCTCACCGACTAGCGGTGACACAGATACGCAGTATTTT. Amino acids: CASSPTSGDTDTQYF.

This clone was detected only a few times. The CDR3 region is CATSRDRLRSGNTIYF. Written as DNA, the CDR3 is TGTGCCACCAGCAGAGATCGACTGCGCTCTGGAAACACCATATATTTT. The chain links TRBV15 to TRBJ1-3; no clear D gene. CDR3 length: 16 amino acids. The germline V gene has CDR1 LNHNV and CDR2 YYDKDF (reference sequence). Trimming cost V 0 bases and J 0 bases, with 9 bases left between them. The full variable domain, in which reference TRBV15 and TRBJ1-3 provide the parts outside the CDR3, is DAMVIQNPRYQVTQFGKPVTLSCSQTLNHNVMYWYQQKSSQAPKLLFHYYDKDFNNEADTPDNFQSRRPNTSFCFLDIRSPGLGDTAMYLCATSRDRLRSGNTIYFGEGSWLTVV.

This clone was seen a few times. The CDR3 loop is CASSFTGTGYQPQHF. The CDR3 bases are TGTGCCAGCAGTTTCACCGGGACAGGGTATCAGCCCCAGCATTTT. The chain uses TRBV28 and TRBJ1-5; 9 bases match TRBD1. The J segment lost 5 bases and the V segment lost 3 bases, leaving 5 bases of the junction unmatched. Germline CDR1 and CDR2: MDHEN and SYDVKM. The CDR3 loop spans 15 amino acids. Drawing the rest from reference TRBV28 and TRBJ1-5, the complete variable domain is DVKVTQSSRYLVKRTGEKVFLECVQDMDHENMFWYRQDPGLGLRLIYFSYDVKMKEKGDIPEGYSVSREKKERFSLILESASTNQTSMYLCASSFTGTGYQPQHFGDGTRLSIL.

The V gene is TRBV28, the J gene TRBJ1-2, with 10 bases lining up with TRBD1. The CDR3 runs to 15 residues. Trimming cost V 6 bases and J 3 bases; bases outside gene matches: 7. CDR1 is MDHEN, CDR2 SYDVKM, per germline. CDR3 residues: CASRPTGGEYYGYTF. In nucleotides, the CDR3 is TGTGCCAGCAGGCCGACAGGGGGCGAGTACTATGGCTACACCTTC.

This chain links TRBV13 with TRBJ2-1; 10 bases agree with TRBD2. The V gene's germline CDR1 is PRHDT and CDR2 FYEKMQ (reference sequence). V lost 5 bases to trimming and J lost 4 bases; unmatched junction nucleotides: 5. The CDR3 covers 15 residues. The DNA of the CDR3 is TGTGCCAGCAGCCCCTCGACTAGCGGGTACAATGAGCAGTTCTTC. Protein sequence: CASSPSTSGYNEQFF.

This chain connects TRBV28 to TRBJ2-5; 9 bases line up with TRBD2. V gave up 5 bases and J gave up 5 bases; unmatched junction bases: 12. Germline CDR1 MDHEN, CDR2 SYDVKM. This CDR3 spans 16 amino acids. The CDR3 region has the DNA TGTGCCAGCAGTACGGAGGGGGCTAGCGGGAAGGAGACCCAGTACTTC. It yields the protein CASSTEGASGKETQYF.

The chain uses TRBV10-3 and TRBJ1-6, with D perhaps matching TRBD1 (6 bases). Per the germline V gene, CDR1 is ENHRY and CDR2 is SYGVKD. The CDR3 totals 14 residues. Between the trimmed V and J ends, which lost 3 bases and 9 bases, there was a span of 12 bases. In DNA, the CDR3 is TGTGCCATCAGTGAAAGGACAGACCTTTCACCCCTCCACTTT. Encoded protein: CAISERTDLSPLHF.

This chain connects TRBV6-1 to TRBJ1-1, with 7 bases aligning to TRBD1. V was pared by 1 base and J by 7 bases, with 6 bases of the junction left unmatched. The V gene's germline CDR1 is MNHNS and CDR2 SASEGT. The CDR3 is made up of 14 amino acids. CDR3 region: CASSEEGQVLEAFF. CDR3 sequence (DNA): TGTGCCAGCAGTGAAGAAGGACAGGTTCTTGAAGCTTTCTTT.

The chain links TRBV6-7 to TRBJ1-3; 9 nucleotides line up with TRBD1. TRBV6-7 is reported as an ORF; its role is uncertain. The CDR3 is made up of 17 amino acids. The trim removed 8 bases at V and 2 bases at J, leaving 13 bases unmatched. DNA for the CDR3: TGTGCCAGCCGTAAGGGGGACAGGGATTTCGCTGGAAACACCATATATTTT. Translating gives CASRKGDRDFAGNTIYF.

A single count supports this clone. The chain employs TRBV5-1 and TRBJ1-2, with 9 bases aligning to TRBD1. The CDR3 contains 14 residues. Germline V lookup: CDR1 SGHRS, CDR2 YFSETQ. Trimming at V came to 3 bases and at J to 6 bases, leaving 6 bases not matched to a gene. CDR3 sequence (DNA): TGCGCCAGCAGCTGGCGGACAGGGGAAGATGGCTACACCTTC. Protein product: CASSWRTGEDGYTF. The full variable domain, with the rest looked up from reference TRBV5-1 and TRBJ1-2, is KAGVTQTPRYLIKTRGQQVTLSCSPISGHRSVSWYQQTPGQGLQFLFEYFSETQRNKGNFPGRFSGRQFSNSRSEMNVSTLELGDSALYLCASSWRTGEDGYTFGSGTRLTVV.

The chain carries TRBV6-5 and TRBJ1-1, with D possibly matching TRBD1 (6 bases). The CDR3 totals 14 residues. Germline V gene data show CDR1 as MNHEY and CDR2 as SVGAGI. V was shortened by 9 bases and J by 2 bases, with 16 bases between the two germline ends. The CDR3 here is CASHLNRANTEAFF. DNA for the CDR3: TGTGCCAGTCACTTAAACAGGGCTAACACTGAAGCTTTCTTT.

The CDR3 bases are TGTGCCAGCAGTTTATTATCGGAGCCGCATGGCTACACCTTC. This sequence encodes CASSLLSEPHGYTF. V is TRBV28 and J is TRBJ1-2; D uncertain. V was pared by 1 base and J by 6 bases, with 12 bases between. Germline-derived CDR1 and CDR2 are MDHEN and SYDVKM. The CDR3 is 14 amino acids.

The V call is TRBV5-1, the J call TRBJ2-7, with 8 bases matching TRBD2. This CDR3 contains 15 residues. Germline trimming cut 10 bases from V and 7 bases from J; bases unmatched to any gene: 19. Germline CDR1 and CDR2: SGHRS and YFSETQ. Written as DNA, the CDR3 is TGCGCCCGCCGCTGGGCCGGGGGGGGCCCTGGGGAGCAGTACTTC. Translation gives CARRWAGGGPGEQYF.

The chain joins TRBV19 to TRBJ1-1; possible D gene TRBD1, 5 bases. CDR1 LNHDA and CDR2 SQIVND come from the germline V gene (reference sequence). This CDR3 is 15 amino acids long. V lost 9 bases to trimming and J lost 1 base, with 18 bases between them. CDR3 loop: CASIDSGKPNTEAFF. As DNA, the CDR3 is TGTGCCAGCATAGACTCAGGGAAACCGAACACTGAAGCTTTCTTT. Variable domain in full (rest from reference TRBV19 and TRBJ1-1): DGGITQSPKYLFRKEGQNVTLSCEQNLNHDAMYWYRQDPGQGLRLIYYSQIVNDFQKGDIAEGYSVSREKKESFPLTVTSAQKNPTAFYLCASIDSGKPNTEAFFGQGTRLTVV.

This chain uses TRBV5-1 with TRBJ1-2; no definite D call. In germline, CDR1 is SGHRS, CDR2 YFSETQ. This CDR3 has 18 amino acids. The germline V and J ends were trimmed by 0 bases and 6 bases, with 24 bases remaining between them. The DNA for the CDR3 is TGCGCCAGCAGCTTGGCGCAACCCCGGGAGCGATCCACTAATGGCTACACCTTC. It specifies CASSLAQPRERSTNGYTF. Complete variable domain (other parts from reference TRBV5-1 and TRBJ1-2): KAGVTQTPRYLIKTRGQQVTLSCSPISGHRSVSWYQQTPGQGLQFLFEYFSETQRNKGNFPGRFSGRQFSNSRSEMNVSTLELGDSALYLCASSLAQPRERSTNGYTFGSGTRLTVV.

The gene calls are TRBV6-2 or TRBV6-3 and TRBJ2-1; perhaps TRBD2 as D (6 bases). Per germline, CDR1 MNHEY and CDR2 SVGEGT. V was shortened by 2 bases and J by 0 bases, with 11 bases between the two germline ends. There are 16 residues in the CDR3. The CDR3 region is CASSYVGGSSYNEQFF. CDR3 sequence (DNA): TGTGCCAGCAGTTACGTCGGGGGTAGCTCCTACAATGAGCAGTTCTTC.